The present entry profiles one TCR beta chain with its context. This CDR3 comprises 15 residues. V was cut by 4 bases and J by 2 bases, with 14 bases left in between. Germline V gene lookup returns CDR1 SGHTA and CDR2 FQGNSA. The data were produced by immunoSEQ multiplex PCR, yet TCRdb's version contains in-frame clones alone and is incomplete. This table holds approximately 150,000 clones, about 88% found once. The data are from a study of blood T cell repertoires in COVID-19. The TCR was taken from a human donor with acute or convalescent COVID-19. The donor label of this sample is uncertain. The chain joins TRBV7-2 to TRBJ2-5; D perhaps matches TRBD2 (6 bases). The sample comprised peripheral blood. The CDR3 region is CASSYRWDSQETQYF. The DNA of the CDR3 is TGTGCCAGCAGCTACCGTTGGGACTCACAAGAGACCCAGTACTTC. The full variable domain, with the rest looked up from reference TRBV7-2 and TRBJ2-5, is GAGVSQSPSNKVTEKGKDVELRCDPISGHTALYWYRQSLGQGLEFLIYFQGNSAPDKSGLPSDRFSAERTGGSVSTLTIQRTQQEDSAVYLCASSYRWDSQETQYFGPGTRLLVL.